Listed below are T cell receptor beta chains from one sample, sequenced in a study of blood T cell repertoires in COVID-19. Sequencing used immunoSEQ multiplex PCR; TCRdb keeps in-frame clones, though not all of them. Seen here are 250,000 to 350,000 clones, 85% to 90% observed once, and the top ten hold around 4%. Material for sequencing was peripheral blood. The source of these receptors is a woman between 50 and 59 years old with active or convalescent COVID-19. The CDR3 runs from the conserved cysteine through the conserved F or W. D genes are given only for firm matches. Clone size is given for some rows only: seen once, a few or many times, or a class if the clone is expanded.

TRBV27	few	TRBD2	TRBJ2-5	CASSFLSSGNSETQYF	TGTGCCAGCAGTTTTTTGTCTAGCGGGAATTCAGAGACCCAGTACTTC
TRBV29-1	NA	TRBD1	TRBJ2-7	CSAGRGNEQYF	TGCAGCGCGGGCAGGGGGAACGAGCAGTACTTC
TRBV28	NA	NA	TRBJ2-5	CASRTQETQYF	TGTGCCAGCAGGACACAAGAGACCCAGTACTTC
TRBV7-2	NA	NA	TRBJ2-1	CASSHQRALVFF	TGTGCCAGCAGCCATCAGCGGGCACTGGTGTTCTTC
TRBV3-1/TRBV3-2	NA	TRBD1	TRBJ1-2	CASSPDRGLGGYTF	TGTGCCAGCAGCCCGGACAGGGGGTTGGGTGGCTACACCTTC
TRBV10-3	many	TRBD2	TRBJ2-1	CAIMAGEYLEQFF	TGTGCCATCATGGCGGGGGAGTATCTTGAGCAGTTCTTC
TRBV4-1	NA	TRBD1	TRBJ2-1	CASSQDDRDYNEQFF	TGCGCCAGCAGCCAGGATGACAGGGACTACAATGAGCAGTTCTTC
TRBV7-8	NA	TRBD2	TRBJ2-1	CASSLGLASYNEQFF	TGTGCCAGCAGCTTAGGACTAGCGTCCTACAATGAGCAGTTCTTC
TRBV30	few	NA	TRBJ1-5	CAWSDTGLINQPQHF	TGTGCCTGGAGTGATACGGGACTGATAAATCAGCCCCAGCATTTT
TRBV18	NA	TRBD1	TRBJ1-4	CASSLKRTGVNEKLFF	TGTGCCAGCTCACTCAAACGGACAGGGGTTAATGAAAAACTGTTTTTT
TRBV6-5	NA	TRBD1	TRBJ1-1	CASSGTGMAFF	TGTGCCAGCTCCGGGACAGGGATGGCTTTCTTT
TRBV7-6	NA	NA	TRBJ2-7	CASSLVANQHEQYF	TGTGCCAGCAGCTTAGTAGCGAACCAGCACGAGCAGTACTTC
TRBV7-2	NA	NA	TRBJ2-3	CASSLGAGARITQYF	TGTGCCAGCAGCTTAGGCGCTGGAGCGCGAATTACGCAGTATTTT
TRBV7-2	NA	NA	TRBJ2-1	CASSLEATSTLVNEQFF	TGTGCCAGCAGCTTAGAGGCGACTAGTACGTTAGTCAATGAGCAGTTCTTC
TRBV12-3/TRBV12-4	few	NA	TRBJ1-1	CASSWTDSSVFF	TGTGCCAGCAGTTGGACAGACAGTTCCGTTTTCTTT
TRBV19	NA	TRBD1	TRBJ2-1	CASSTGGSYNEQFF	TGTGCCAGCTCGACAGGGGGCTCCTACAATGAGCAGTTCTTC
TRBV11-3	NA	NA	TRBJ2-7	CATPTGEVYEQYF	TGTGCCACTCCGACCGGAGAAGTCTACGAGCAGTACTTC
TRBV28	NA	TRBD2	TRBJ2-1	CASSSGGSGRTFYNEQFF	TGTGCCAGCAGCTCAGGGGGTAGCGGGAGGACCTTCTACAATGAGCAGTTCTTC
TRBV7-9	NA	TRBD1	TRBJ1-1	CASSLSGQGKTEAFF	TGTGCCAGCAGCCTGTCGGGACAGGGGAAAACTGAAGCTTTCTTT